This TCR beta chain derives from a study of CXCR3-negative and CXCR3-positive naive CD8 T cells (dated by TCRdb to 2018 to 2020). With regard to the full study: In total, 130 million to 150 million TRB reads were obtained, which works out to roughly 1.5 +/- 0.3 million reads per library. The diversity and physicochemical repertoire analyses included about a dozen donors pooled from two independent experiments. Naive subsets from about five donors and memory cells from 3 donors were included in the TRBV-TRBJ cluster analysis. What the study reported, not specific to this receptor: Repertoire diversity was comparably high in both naive subsets but much lower in memory CD8+ T cells. Within the same donor, TRBV-TRBJ usage looked similar between naive CXCR3-negative and CXCR3-positive cells, but memory cells had distinct patterns. Surface CD5, linked to self-reactivity in mice, was comparable between naive subsets; TCR interaction strength was therefore also inferred from TRB CDR3 physicochemical properties. Freshly isolated PBMCs were used for most assays because CXCR3 expression partially decreased after cryopreservation.

Instrument used: NextSeq 550. The Human TCR Profiling Kit (MiLaboratory) was used to prepare UMI-labeled 5' RACE TRB cDNA libraries. The full amount of extracted RNA was used for cDNA synthesis, and the full amount of resulting cDNA was used for PCR amplification. Libraries were prepared in parallel with an identical number of PCR cycles. The paper's processing steps were these. With a requirement of at least two reads per UMI, MIGEC and MiXCR extracted about 48,000 +/- 9,800 unique UMI-labeled TRB cDNA molecules per library. On average, around 40,000 +/- 10,000 functional in-frame TRB CDR3 nucleotide clonotypes lacking stop codons were found per library. After downsampling to 5000 UMI-labeled TRB molecules per sample, diversity metrics, including normalized Shannon-Wiener and Chao1, were computed in VDJtools. VDJtools computed clonotype-size-weighted physicochemical properties of the central five CDR3 residues: interaction energy, strength, volume and Kidera factor 4. With the reads reprocessed by TCRdb, a single entry stands for each CDR3 protein sequence and no DNA is reported. These V and J calls are TCRdb output, not the study's own analysis. Per the sample table, the count is roughly 50,000 distinct CDR3 sequences. Of the sample, 20% to 25% falls within the top ten clones.

For each CD8+ T cell subset, flow sorting was done in triplicate, and 250,000 to 300,000 cells per subset went directly into RLT lysis buffer. Peripheral blood mononuclear cells were isolated from buffy coats by standard density gradient centrifugation. Total RNA was extracted from sorted cells with an RNeasy Mini Kit. There are 15 amino acids in the CDR3, from cysteine to phenylalanine inclusive. This entry has no DNA. For CDR1 and CDR2, the germline V gene lists MGHRA and YSYEKL. Worth noting for this clonotype: There is no known antigen for this receptor.

Sequencing was carried out using memory CD8+ T cells from blood. In light of the paper, this sample's cell subset or site label describes: conventional CD8+ memory T cells (TMEM), sorted as controls. The rearrangement joined TRBV4-1 to TRBJ2-1. This TCR was sampled from a human donor in good health. Some clones in this sample may be carry-over from other donors' samples. CDR3 reads: CASSLSKSSYNEQFF.